These 9 T cell receptor beta chains were all obtained from the same sample, sequenced in a study of T cells expressing NK-cell markers. From its re-call of the 5' RACE reads, TCRdb lists each CDR3 protein once, without DNA. In total, the table holds about 260,000 distinct CDR3 sequences. Material for sequencing was blood T cells: a sorted CD56 or NKG2C T cell subset, CD4+ or CD8+ T cells, or bulk PBMC T cells (not recorded which). Receptors originate from a woman between 18 and 70 years old in good health.

The chain carries TRBV14 and TRBJ2-3; TCRdb's assignment of TRBD1 cannot be checked, as there is no DNA. CDR3 size: 16 residues. Germline CDR1 and CDR2: SGHDN and FVKESK. The CDR3 is CASSQFPGRSLDTQYF.

The chain is built from TRBV20-1 and TRBJ2-1; TCRdb's D call of TRBD1 is untestable without DNA. The CDR3 sequence is 17 residues long. Germline V gene lookup returns CDR1 DFQATT and CDR2 SNEGSKA (reference sequence). This CDR3 is CSIPPVRITSSYNEQFF.

V usage is TRBV20-1 and J usage is TRBJ1-2; TCRdb's assignment of TRBD1 cannot be checked, as there is no DNA. Germline V gene data show CDR1 as DFQATT and CDR2 as SNEGSKA (reference sequence). The CDR3 has 15 residues. The CDR3 loop reads CSARVVTGRSAGYTF.

The chain employs TRBV6-4 and TRBJ1-1; TCRdb's assignment of TRBD1 cannot be checked, as there is no DNA. The CDR3 totals 13 residues. Germline assignment: CDR1 MRHNA and CDR2 SNTAGT. The CDR3 spells CASSERENTEAFF.

This chain links TRBV12-3 or TRBV12-4 with TRBJ2-1; TCRdb calls TRBD2, which cannot be checked without DNA. This CDR3 contains 18 residues. The CDR3 sequence is CASSESGTSGGLYNEQFF.

V usage is TRBV12-3 or TRBV12-4 and J usage is TRBJ2-3; TCRdb's D gene call, TRBD1, goes unchecked for lack of DNA. This CDR3 spans 16 amino acids. The CDR3 spells CASSLAPGGRTDTQYF.

The chain combines TRBV5-1 with TRBJ1-1. This CDR3 contains 16 residues. CDR1 SGHRS and CDR2 YFSETQ come from the germline V gene. The chain's CDR3 is CASSRKADSLNTEAFF.

J is TRBJ2-1 and V is TRBV11-3; the D call of TRBD2 rests on TCRdb alone, since no DNA is present to check it. The CDR3 length is 12 residues. The germline V gene encodes CDR1 SGHNT and CDR2 YENEEA. CDR3 loop: CASSFASGYQFF.

This sequence joins TRBV2 and TRBJ1-4; TCRdb's assignment of TRBD1 cannot be checked, as there is no DNA. This CDR3 spans 13 amino acids. The germline gives CDR1 SNHLY, CDR2 FYNNEI. This chain's CDR3 is CASSPGQIEKLFF.